This T cell receptor beta chain appears in the sequencing data of a study of blood T cell repertoires in COVID-19. The CDR3 covers 15 residues. V was cut by 0 bases and J by 6 bases, with 10 bases left in between. Germline values: CDR1 SGDLS, CDR2 YYNGEE. Recovered status applied to Cohort 3 donors who had two consecutive negative PCRs. It also applied to those with clearance or with symptom resolution. Data came from immunoSEQ multiplex PCR; TCRdb stores just in-frame clones and leaves some out. The table has about 350,000 clones, around 87% seen once. The chain links TRBV9 to TRBJ1-6; no clear D gene. The specimen sequenced was PBMCs or T cells enriched from blood (not recorded which). This sequence was found in a woman aged 25 to 39 who had recovered from COVID-19. In nucleotides, the CDR3 is TGTGCCAGCAGCGTAGAGGGCGGAGGTAATTCACCCCTCCACTTT. Translating it yields CASSVEGGGNSPLHF. The full variable domain, rest sourced from reference TRBV9 and TRBJ1-6, is DSGVTQTPKHLITATGQRVTLRCSPRSGDLSVYWYQQSLDQGLQFLIQYYNGEERAKGNILERFSAQQFPDLHSELNLSSLELGDSALYFCASSVEGGGNSPLHFGNGTRLTVT.